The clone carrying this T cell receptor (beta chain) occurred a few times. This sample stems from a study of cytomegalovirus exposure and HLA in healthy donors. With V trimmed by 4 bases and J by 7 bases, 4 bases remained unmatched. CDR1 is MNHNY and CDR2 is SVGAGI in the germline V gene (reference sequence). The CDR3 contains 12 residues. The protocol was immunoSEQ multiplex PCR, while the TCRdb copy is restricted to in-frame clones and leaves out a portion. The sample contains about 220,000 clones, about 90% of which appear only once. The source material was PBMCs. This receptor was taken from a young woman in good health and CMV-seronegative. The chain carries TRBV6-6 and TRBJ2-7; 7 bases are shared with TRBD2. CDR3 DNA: TGTGCCAGCAGTTCCCTTAGCGGGGAGCAGTACTTC. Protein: CASSSLSGEQYF.